This TCR beta chain is drawn from a study of cytomegalovirus exposure and HLA in healthy donors. Overall study findings and caveats: In a later analysis, DRB1 alleles had the most associated TCRs; HLA-C alleles the fewest.

On this clone itself: Antigen specificity is unknown.

Germline V gene sequence: CDR1 SGHAT, CDR2 FQNNGV. The CDR3 spans 14 residues. V was pared by 1 base and J by 5 bases, with 4 bases of the junction left unmatched. Samples came from healthy bone marrow donors. PCR amplification relied on 60 Vbeta primers (plus 13 Jbeta primers). Generated by immunoSEQ multiplex PCR, the TCRdb table keeps only in-frame clones and is missing some. The repertoire holds 250,000 to 300,000 clones, with almost 85% as singletons. The J gene is TRBJ2-7, the V gene TRBV11-2, with 8 bases matching TRBD2. This clonotype was sampled from a woman in her 40s in good health and CMV-seropositive. Sequencing was performed on PBMCs. The CDR3 is CASSLAGRVHEQYF. Written as DNA, the CDR3 is TGTGCCAGCAGCTTAGCCGGGAGGGTACACGAGCAGTACTTC.